This passage covers 26 T cell receptor beta chains from one sample sequenced in a study of blood T cells in healthy people across ages. A J-beta primer mix and a sample-barcoded 5' primer were used in a second PCR of roughly 6 to 12 cycles. TCRdb reprocessed the 5' RACE reads via MiXCR and lists one record per CDR3 protein. The table records 900,000 to 950,000 distinct CDR3 sequences, about 27% of them present only once. These data were also reused for a study on T cells of mothers and their children.

Sequenced: blood. The receptor set was obtained from a woman aged 40 to 50 in good health.

The CDR3 DNA is TGCGCCAGCAGCTTGGTTGACAGAAACACAGATACGCAGTATTTT. The encoded protein is CASSLVDRNTDTQYF. The V gene is TRBV5-1, the J gene TRBJ2-3; D possibly corresponds to TRBD1 (5 bases). The CDR3 runs 15 residues. The V end was cut by 0 bases, the J end by 2 bases, with 10 bases between. Germline lookup yields CDR1 SGHRS and CDR2 YFSETQ.

This clonotype appeared many times. CDR3 in amino acids: CASSSQGAGTEAFF. For the CDR3, the DNA is TGTGCCAGCAGCAGTCAGGGGGCAGGCACTGAAGCTTTCTTT. The chain has TRBV7-3 and TRBJ1-1; 8 positions agree with TRBD1. Germline trimming cut 5 bases from V and 4 bases from J; bases unmatched to any gene: 6. CDR3 length: 14 residues. Germline V gives CDR1 SGHTA, CDR2 FQGTGA. Using reference TRBV7-3 and TRBJ1-1 for the parts outside the CDR3, the full variable domain is GAGVSQTPSNKVTEKGKYVELRCDPISGHTALYWYRQSLGQGPEFLIYFQGTGAADDSGLPNDRFFAVRPEGSVSTLKIQRTERGDSAVYLCASSSQGAGTEAFFGQGTRLTVV.

The chain combines TRBV7-8 with TRBJ2-1; 7 bases are shared with TRBD1. J gave up 9 bases and V 3 bases, and 11 bases lay outside the gene matches. This CDR3 spans 15 amino acids. Germline CDR1 reads SGHVS; CDR2 reads FQNEAQ. This CDR3 is CASSFEGAVIIEQFF. CDR3 DNA sequence: TGTGCCAGCAGCTTCGAGGGGGCGGTCATAATTGAGCAGTTCTTC.

This clonotype was counted only a few times. This sequence joins TRBV18 and TRBJ1-2; unclear D gene. The CDR3 totals 14 residues. Trimming took 2 bases from V and 4 from J, leaving 11 bases between them. Germline CDR1 reads KGHSH; CDR2 reads LQKENI. For the CDR3, the DNA is TGTGCCAGCTCACCAGGAGGGCCCACCTATGGCTACACCTTC. Translating gives CASSPGGPTYGYTF.

This clonotype has a single count. The chain carries TRBV4-1 and TRBJ1-3; the D is unclear. Germline V gene sequence: CDR1 MGHRA, CDR2 YSYEKL. The CDR3 runs 18 residues. V was trimmed by 4 bases and J by 0 bases, leaving 19 bases between them. For the CDR3, the DNA is TGCGCCAGCAGCCCGGGAGGGTTTCTCAGAGACTCTGGAAACACCATATATTTT. It codes for CASSPGGFLRDSGNTIYF.

The chain combines TRBV7-2 with TRBJ1-1; the match to TRBD1 covers 9 bases. Looked up from germline, CDR1 is SGHTA and CDR2 is FQGNSA. This CDR3 contains 15 residues. With 6 bases clipped from V and 3 bases from J, the junction kept 8 bases outside the gene matches. The CDR3 spells CASRLTGGADTEAFF. The CDR3 nucleotides are TGTGCCAGCAGGTTAACAGGGGGCGCGGACACTGAAGCTTTCTTT.

This clonotype came up many times. A junction end diverges from the germline sequence, so it may reflect a read error. The J gene is TRBJ1-5, the V gene TRBV18; D is uncertain. The CDR3 consists of 13 residues. Germline V gene lookup returns CDR1 KGHSH and CDR2 LQKENI. The CDR3 DNA sequence: TGCGCCAGCAGCCCTCGTGCAGATCAGCCCCAGCATTTT. It yields the protein CASSPRADQPQHF.

This clonotype was observed at least ten times. The chain carries TRBV28 and TRBJ2-7; TRBD1 or TRBD2 may be the D gene (6 bases each). V was trimmed by 5 bases and J by 5 bases, leaving 19 bases between them. The CDR3 covers 15 residues. CDR1 is MDHEN, CDR2 SYDVKM, per germline. CDR3 in DNA: TGTGCCAGCAGTCTATTGACAGGAGGGTCGAACGAGCAGTACTTC. Amino acid sequence: CASSLLTGGSNEQYF.

As regards this clonotype: One end of the junction is discordant with germline, which a read error may explain. The chain is built from TRBV12-3 or TRBV12-4 and TRBJ1-4; the match to TRBD1 covers 7 bases. The CDR3 totals 12 residues. Written as DNA, the CDR3 is TGTGCCAGCAGCCCCCCAGGGGGAAAACCGTTTTTT. This codes for CASSPPGGKPFF.

This clonotype showed up just a few times. This sequence joins TRBV12-3 or TRBV12-4 and TRBJ2-7; a possible D gene is TRBD1 (6 bases). CDR3 length: 15 residues. V shed 2 bases and J shed 3 bases, with 14 bases lying between them. In DNA, the CDR3 is TGTGCCAGCAGTTTACGAACTGGACAGAGCTACGAGCAGTACTTC. Its protein product is CASSLRTGQSYEQYF.

The chain uses TRBV20-1 and TRBJ2-1; 10 nucleotides line up with TRBD2. The V gene's germline CDR1 is DFQATT and CDR2 SNEGSKA (reference sequence). This CDR3 has 14 residues. V shed 6 bases, J shed 2 bases, and the junction held 4 bases outside the gene matches. The chain's CDR3 is CSAQREGAYNEQFF. Here the CDR3 DNA reads TGCAGTGCCCAGCGGGAGGGCGCCTACAATGAGCAGTTCTTC.

This clonotype has more than one count but fewer than ten. The CDR3 loop reads CASSPGGFKWYEQYF. The CDR3 DNA reads TGCGCCAGCAGCCCCGGGGGCTTCAAGTGGTACGAGCAGTACTTC. V usage is TRBV5-1 and J usage is TRBJ2-5, with D tentatively TRBD1 or TRBD2 (6 bases each). The end of the DNA is better explained by TRBJ2-7, so the J call may be wrong. The CDR3 consists of 15 residues. CDR1 and CDR2 from the germline V gene are SGHRS and YFSETQ.

This clonotype was counted between two and nine times. V is TRBV28 and J is TRBJ2-1; D gene uncertain. The CDR3 runs to 16 residues. CDR1 is MDHEN, CDR2 SYDVKM, per germline. V gave up 6 bases and J gave up 0 bases, with 15 bases separating them. CDR3 sequence reads: CASSRSQVSSYNEQFF. The CDR3, as DNA: TGTGCCAGCAGCCGATCCCAGGTTAGCTCCTACAATGAGCAGTTCTTC. The full variable domain, rest sourced from reference TRBV28 and TRBJ2-1, is DVKVTQSSRYLVKRTGEKVFLECVQDMDHENMFWYRQDPGLGLRLIYFSYDVKMKEKGDIPEGYSVSREKKERFSLILESASTNQTSMYLCASSRSQVSSYNEQFFGPGTRLTVL.

With regard to this clonotype: An end of the junction does not agree with germline; a read error may underlie this. This chain uses TRBV2 with TRBJ2-2, with a possible D match to TRBD2 (5 bases). The CDR3 covers 15 residues. Germline V lookup: CDR1 SNHLY, CDR2 FYNNEI. CDR3 amino acids: CASFQVYPSTGERFF. In DNA form, the CDR3 reads TGTGCCAGCTTTCAGGTCTATCCCTCCACCGGGGAGCGGTTTTTT.

As to this clonotype: Since a much larger clone is just one base distant, this may be a read error. The rearrangement uses TRBV6-5 and TRBJ2-1; D uncertain. This CDR3 spans 15 amino acids. The germline CDR1 and CDR2 sequences are MNHEY and SVGAGI. The CDR3 DNA sequence: TGTGCCAGCAGTTACAGATTCAACTCCTGCAATGAGCAGTTCTTC. This codes for CASSYRFNSCNEQFF.

This clonotype was counted many times. The rearrangement uses TRBV7-6 and TRBJ2-7; D remains unclear. V dropped 4 bases and J dropped 3 bases, with 16 bases sitting between them. CDR3 length: 15 amino acids. Germline V gives CDR1 SGHVS, CDR2 FNYEAQ. The CDR3 region is CASSSTEGLLYEQYF. CDR3 sequence (DNA): TGTGCCAGCAGCTCCACTGAAGGGCTCCTCTACGAGCAGTACTTC.

This chain connects TRBV7-2 to TRBJ2-1; the D gene is possibly TRBD2 (5 bases). The germline V gene encodes CDR1 SGHTA and CDR2 FQGNSA. Trimming cost V 4 bases and J 5 bases, with 12 bases left between them. This CDR3 comprises 14 residues. In DNA, the CDR3 is TGTGCCAGCAGCTCAGGTATGGGAGACAATGAGCAGTTCTTC. It codes for CASSSGMGDNEQFF.

This clonotype came up a few times. V gene TRBV14 combines with J gene TRBJ2-1, with D tentatively TRBD2 (6 bases). The CDR3 covers 15 residues. V lost 0 bases and J lost 6, with 12 bases in between. Germline V gene lookup returns CDR1 SGHDN and CDR2 FVKESK. The CDR3 loop reads CASSQEAGQANEQFF. In DNA form, the CDR3 reads TGTGCCAGCAGCCAAGAAGCGGGTCAGGCCAATGAGCAGTTCTTC.

This chain joins TRBV9 and TRBJ2-3, with TRBD1 as a possible D gene (6 bases). Per the germline V gene, CDR1 is SGDLS and CDR2 is YYNGEE. V was cut by 0 bases and J by 4 bases, with 18 bases left in between. This CDR3 is 17 amino acids long. The CDR3: CASSVDVGAYGPDTQYF. CDR3 in DNA: TGTGCCAGCAGCGTAGATGTGGGGGCCTATGGGCCAGATACGCAGTATTTT.

The V and J genes are TRBV4-3 and TRBJ2-7, with D perhaps given as TRBD1 or TRBD2 (6 bases each). V lost 3 bases to trimming and J lost 3 bases, with 15 bases between them. Per germline, CDR1 LGHNA and CDR2 YSLEER. The CDR3 is made up of 15 amino acids. Here the CDR3 reads CASSHEEGVGYEQYF. CDR3 coding DNA: TGCGCCAGCAGCCATGAGGAGGGGGTAGGCTACGAGCAGTACTTC.

The genes are TRBV27 and TRBJ2-1; maybe TRBD1 (5 bases). This CDR3 has 15 amino acids. Trimming removed 5 bases at V and 2 bases at J, with 13 bases between. CDR1 and CDR2 from the germline V gene are MNHEY and SMNVEV (reference sequence). CDR3 protein: CASSEQVFAYNEQFF. The DNA of the CDR3 is TGTGCCAGCAGTGAACAGGTTTTTGCCTACAATGAGCAGTTCTTC.

This chain links TRBV7-6 with TRBJ2-5; 10 bases are shared with TRBD1. The CDR3 runs to 15 residues. Germline values: CDR1 SGHVS, CDR2 FNYEAQ. Unmatched junction bases numbered 6, after V lost 3 bases and J lost 5 bases. The CDR3 is CASSFPDRGYETQYF. The CDR3 region has the DNA TGTGCCAGCAGCTTCCCGGACAGGGGGTACGAGACCCAGTACTTC.

This clonotype occurred a few times. J is TRBJ1-2 and V is TRBV11-2; unclear D gene. This CDR3 is built from 14 residues. V was clipped by 1 base and J by 8 bases, with 14 bases between them. Germline assignment: CDR1 SGHAT and CDR2 FQNNGV. CDR3 nucleotide sequence: TGTGCCAGCAGCTTAGTCTCCAGGCCCGGAGGCTACACCTTC. Translated, it gives CASSLVSRPGGYTF. The entire variable domain, with the rest obtained from reference TRBV11-2 and TRBJ1-2, is as follows: EAGVAQSPRYKIIEKRQSVAFWCNPISGHATLYWYQQILGQGPKLLIQFQNNGVVDDSQLPKDRFSAERLKGVDSTLKIQPAKLEDSAVYLCASSLVSRPGGYTFGSGTRLTVV.

This clonotype has just a few counts. The rearrangement joins TRBV15 to TRBJ2-3; D might be TRBD1 (6 bases). V lost 5 bases to trimming and J lost 2 bases, with 14 bases between them. Germline V gene sequence: CDR1 LNHNV, CDR2 YYDKDF (reference sequence). The CDR3 contains 15 residues. As DNA, the CDR3 is TGTGCCACCAGCTTATACAGGGCTCTCACAGATACGCAGTATTTT. It yields the protein CATSLYRALTDTQYF.

This clonotype showed up many times. Here the CDR3 reads CASSFHSGKTNTEAFF. Here the CDR3 DNA reads TGTGCCAGCAGCTTTCATTCAGGCAAGACGAACACTGAAGCTTTCTTT. The rearrangement uses TRBV7-2 and TRBJ1-1; D is unresolved. V was clipped by 3 bases and J by 1 base, with 15 bases between them. The CDR3 runs 16 residues. Germline V gives CDR1 SGHTA, CDR2 FQGNSA.

This clonotype was detected once. Germline and junction disagree at one end, which may indicate a read error. This chain uses TRBV20-1 with TRBJ2-5; 11 bases are a match to TRBD2. The CDR3 is 16 amino acids. The germline V gene has CDR1 DFQATT and CDR2 SNEGSKA (reference sequence). CDR3 sequence: CSAGDSSGGAGETQYF. The CDR3, as DNA: TGCAGTGCTGGAGATAGTAGCGGGGGGGCGGGAGAGACCCAGTACTTC.